This T cell receptor (beta chain) was identified in a study of technical replicates of blood from a few donors. The table came from immunoSEQ multiplex PCR; TCRdb's copy has only in-frame clones and leaves some out. The sample has some 98,000 clones; 90% to 97% are singletons. This CDR3 region has 14 residues. Germline lookup yields CDR1 SGDLS and CDR2 YYNGEE. The junction had 7 bases not matched to a gene; V was cut back by 3 bases and J by 8 bases. This sequence originates from a human donor in good health. The rearrangement uses TRBV9 and TRBJ1-2; 10 positions agree with TRBD1. Sequencing used T cells isolated from PBMCs. CDR3 region: CASSATGTGVGYTF. CDR3 DNA: TGTGCCAGCAGCGCCACCGGGACAGGGGTCGGCTACACCTTC.